The 20 T cell receptor beta chains below were found in one sample sequenced in a study of cytomegalovirus exposure and HLA in healthy donors (dated by TCRdb to between 2016 and 2019). Library preparation used the immunoSEQ multiplex PCR assay. As stored in TCRdb, this immuneACCESS dataset retains in-frame rearrangements with V and J assigned. A fraction of the clones does not appear; measured against another copy, unresolved V genes explain less than half of the discrepancy, and the remainder lacks a known reason. Here the sample has about 130,000 clones; approximately 90% occur a single time. The ten top clones hold roughly 6.5% of the sample. Source material: PBMCs. Receptors originate from a woman in her 30s in good health and CMV-seropositive.

CDR3 sequence (DNA): TGCAGCGTTTCCGGACTAGCGGGAGGCACAGATACGCAGTATTTT. Protein sequence: CSVSGLAGGTDTQYF. V and J are TRBV29-1 and TRBJ2-3, with TRBD2 matching over 13 bases. Germline CDR1 is SQVTM and CDR2 is ANQGSEA. The CDR3 is 15 residues long. The trim removed 5 bases at V and 1 base at J, leaving 3 bases unmatched.

The chain joins TRBV14 to TRBJ2-7; TRBD2 matches at 7 bases. CDR1 and CDR2 (germline): SGHDN, FVKESK. The CDR3 totals 15 residues. V lost 4 bases and J lost 5; bases outside the gene matches: 11. The CDR3: CASSPHSGKSHEQYF. The CDR3 DNA reads as TGTGCCAGCAGCCCGCACAGCGGGAAATCCCACGAGCAGTACTTC.

CDR3 sequence (DNA): TGTGCCAGCAGGGGGACTGAGACAGATACGCAGTATTTT. It codes for CASRGTETDTQYF. V is TRBV6-1 and J is TRBJ2-3; tentative D call: TRBD2 (6 bases). The CDR3 extends over 13 amino acids. Per the germline V gene, CDR1 is MNHNS and CDR2 is SASEGT. The V and J ends lost 6 bases and 3 bases respectively, with 10 bases between them.

The gene calls are TRBV28 and TRBJ1-2; D call uncertain. The CDR3 runs to 11 residues. Trimming stripped 4 bases from V and 8 bases from J, with 8 bases between. The germline CDR1 and CDR2 sequences are MDHEN and SYDVKM. Here the CDR3 reads CASSSPGGYTF. The DNA for the CDR3 is TGTGCCAGCAGTTCCCCAGGCGGCTACACCTTC.

The rearrangement joins TRBV28 to TRBJ2-7, with no clear D. The CDR3 covers 16 residues. V was clipped by 5 bases and J by 2 bases, with 19 bases between them. From germline, CDR1 is MDHEN and CDR2 SYDVKM. The CDR3 DNA reads as TGTGCCAGCAGTCACCCTCTAAGATCCCTAACCTACGAGCAGTACTTC. Translating it yields CASSHPLRSLTYEQYF. Combining the CDR3 with reference TRBV28 and TRBJ2-7 gives the whole variable domain DVKVTQSSRYLVKRTGEKVFLECVQDMDHENMFWYRQDPGLGLRLIYFSYDVKMKEKGDIPEGYSVSREKKERFSLILESASTNQTSMYLCASSHPLRSLTYEQYFGPGTRLTVT.

The rearrangement joins TRBV7-9 to TRBJ2-7, with D possibly matching TRBD1 (6 bases). CDR3 length: 11 residues. Germline values: CDR1 SEHNR, CDR2 FQNEAQ (reference sequence). V lost 5 bases and J lost 8, with 10 bases in between. CDR3 loop: CASSLDRKQYF. Written as DNA, the CDR3 is TGTGCCAGCAGCCTAGACAGGAAGCAGTACTTC.

The V gene is TRBV27, the J gene TRBJ2-1; 7 bases are a match to TRBD2. Unmatched junction bases numbered 7, after V lost 6 bases and J lost 8 bases. The V gene's germline CDR1 is MNHEY and CDR2 SMNVEV (reference sequence). This CDR3 comprises 13 residues. CDR3 sequence reads: CASRGREQDEQFF. DNA of the CDR3: TGTGCCAGCAGGGGGCGGGAGCAGGATGAGCAGTTCTTC.

The chain couples TRBV5-1 to TRBJ1-1, with no clear D. The CDR3 extends over 11 amino acids. The germline gives CDR1 SGHRS, CDR2 YFSETQ. Trimming took off 7 bases at V and 1 base at J, with 5 bases between the two ends. The CDR3: CASAGNTEAFF. In nucleotides, the CDR3 is TGCGCCAGCGCGGGGAACACTGAAGCTTTCTTT.

This sequence joins TRBV14 and TRBJ2-3, with TRBD1 matching 8 bases. V was clipped by 4 bases and J by 2 bases; unmatched bases: 11. CDR1 and CDR2 (germline): SGHDN, FVKESK. CDR3 size: 17 residues. In DNA, the CDR3 is TGTGCCAGCAGCCCCCATTTCGACAGGGGCGCCACAGATACGCAGTATTTT. It translates to CASSPHFDRGATDTQYF.

The rearrangement uses TRBV19 and TRBJ1-2; D perhaps matches TRBD1 (5 bases). There are 12 residues in the CDR3. The V and J ends lost 8 bases and 7 bases respectively, with 14 bases between them. The germline V gene encodes CDR1 LNHDA and CDR2 SQIVND (reference sequence). The DNA for the CDR3 is TGTGCCAGTGGTGGGGGGATCTCTGGCTACACCTTC. Its translation: CASGGGISGYTF.

This clone was seen a single time. The chain combines TRBV7-8 with TRBJ1-5; D call uncertain. CDR3 length: 13 residues. V was clipped by 4 bases and J by 6 bases, with 10 bases between them. CDR1 and CDR2 from the germline V gene are SGHVS and FQNEAQ. The CDR3, as DNA: TGTGCCAGCAGCTCCCGGGCGGGTCAGCCCCAGCATTTT. Its protein product is CASSSRAGQPQHF.

The chain links TRBV28 to TRBJ1-2; D unclear. The CDR3 length is 12 residues. With 5 bases removed from V and 8 bases from J, the gap between germline ends came to 12 bases. CDR1 is MDHEN and CDR2 is SYDVKM in the germline V gene. The CDR3 loop reads CASSPRHGGYTF. CDR3 nucleotides: TGTGCCAGCAGTCCGCGACATGGGGGCTACACCTTC.

The CDR3 DNA sequence: TGTGCCAGCAGTGTAACCAGGGGAGATGGCTACACCTTC. Encoded protein: CASSVTRGDGYTF. The chain carries TRBV6-1 and TRBJ1-2; a possible D gene is TRBD1 (6 bases). CDR1 MNHNS and CDR2 SASEGT come from the germline V gene. The CDR3 runs to 13 residues. Trimming pared 4 bases from V and 6 bases from J, leaving 12 bases between.

This sequence joins TRBV27 and TRBJ2-1; 8 bases agree with TRBD2. Germline V gives CDR1 MNHEY, CDR2 SMNVEV (reference sequence). V was pared by 1 base and J by 8 bases, with 10 bases of the junction left unmatched. The CDR3 is made up of 16 amino acids. The CDR3 bases are TGTGCCAGCAGTTTATTGGAAGCGGGAGAGGGAGATGAGCAGTTCTTC. Translated, it gives CASSLLEAGEGDEQFF.

This chain uses TRBV2 with TRBJ2-7; 7 bases agree with TRBD1. The CDR3 loop spans 14 amino acids. In germline, CDR1 is SNHLY, CDR2 FYNNEI. Germline trimming cut 6 bases from V and 1 base from J; bases unmatched to any gene: 6. CDR3: CASSARDSSYEQYF. CDR3 nucleotides: TGTGCCAGCAGCGCCCGGGACAGTTCCTACGAGCAGTACTTC.

This rearrangement joins TRBV6-6 to TRBJ2-1, with TRBD2 matching over 7 bases. Unmatched junction bases numbered 8, after V lost 5 bases and J lost 1 base. CDR1 and CDR2 (germline): MNHNY, SVGAGI (reference sequence). This CDR3 comprises 16 residues. CDR3 DNA: TGTGCCAGCAGTCGGACCGGGACTACTTCCTACAATGAGCAGTTCTTC. Translated: CASSRTGTTSYNEQFF.

This clone was observed once. The chain recombines TRBV21-1 with TRBJ2-2; the table gives TRBD2 as D, unverified against the DNA. TRBV21-1 constitutes a pseudogene. The CDR3 runs 19 residues. CDR3 in DNA: TGTGCCAGCAGCAAAGGGTACGAAGCGCGAGGCGCGAACACCGGGGAGCTGTTTTTT. It is translated as CASSKGYEARGANTGELFF.

This clone was recorded once. The chain links TRBV6-5 to TRBJ1-2; D possibly corresponds to TRBD1 (5 bases). Looked up from germline, CDR1 is MNHEY and CDR2 is SVGAGI. V lost 6 bases and J lost 5, with 16 bases in between. CDR3 length equals 14 residues. The CDR3 sequence is CASRVPGQLYGYTF. The CDR3 DNA sequence: TGTGCCAGCAGGGTCCCAGGGCAGCTGTATGGCTACACCTTC.

The chain links TRBV19 to TRBJ2-7, with 7 bases lining up with TRBD1. The CDR3 has 15 residues. Germline V gene lookup returns CDR1 LNHDA and CDR2 SQIVND (reference sequence). V lost 3 bases and J lost 3; bases outside the gene matches: 8. This CDR3 reads CASSITGESNYEQYF. CDR3 DNA: TGTGCCAGTAGTATTACAGGGGAAAGTAACTACGAGCAGTACTTC.

The J gene is TRBJ2-7, the V gene TRBV28, with D unclear. The V gene lost 4 bases and the J gene lost 2 bases, with 18 bases spanning the gap. The CDR3 runs to 16 residues. The germline gives CDR1 MDHEN, CDR2 SYDVKM. This CDR3 reads CASSSPGSPSAYEQYF. CDR3 nucleotides: TGTGCCAGCAGTTCACCCGGCTCTCCAAGCGCCTACGAGCAGTACTTC.